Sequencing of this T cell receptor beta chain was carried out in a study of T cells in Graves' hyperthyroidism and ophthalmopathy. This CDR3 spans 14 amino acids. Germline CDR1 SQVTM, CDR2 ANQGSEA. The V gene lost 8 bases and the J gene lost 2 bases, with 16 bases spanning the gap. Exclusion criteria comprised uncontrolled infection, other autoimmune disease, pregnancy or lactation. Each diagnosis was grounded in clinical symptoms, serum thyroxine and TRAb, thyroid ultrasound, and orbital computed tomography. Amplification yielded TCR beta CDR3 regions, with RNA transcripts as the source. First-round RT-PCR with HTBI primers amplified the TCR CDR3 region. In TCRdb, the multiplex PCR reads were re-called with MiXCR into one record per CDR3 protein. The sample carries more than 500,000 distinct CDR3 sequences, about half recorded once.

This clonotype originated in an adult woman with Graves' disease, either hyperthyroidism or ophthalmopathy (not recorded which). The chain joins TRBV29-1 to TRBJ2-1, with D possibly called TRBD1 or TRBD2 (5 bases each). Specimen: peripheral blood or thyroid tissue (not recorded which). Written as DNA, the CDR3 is TGCAGCAGTTCCAATCCGGGACCCTACAATGAGCAGTTCTTC. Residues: CSSSNPGPYNEQFF.